This T cell receptor beta chain derives from a study of beta chain features in type 1 diabetes. General study results and limits: Fewer insertions but more deletions were seen at VDJ junctions in type 1 diabetes patients. Type 1 diabetes patients had TCRB CDR3s that were shorter (moderately but significantly so) in all four CD4+ subsets.

Expressed TCRB transcripts were sequenced after all isolated RNA was converted to cDNA. It was found that naive, central memory and regulatory T cell samples averaged about 4 million reads. Some clones are missing from TCRdb's copy, which holds only in-frame ones; the method was immunoSEQ multiplex PCR. The table lists 450,000 to 550,000 clones, approximately 28% of them singletons. The CDR3 is 16 amino acids. CDR1 and CDR2 (germline): LNHNV, YYDKDF (reference sequence). The trim removed 0 bases at V and 8 bases at J, leaving 10 bases unmatched. One heparinised blood draw, averaging roughly 120 mL, came from each donor. The sample holds a few counts of this clone. The antigen is undetermined.

The TCR sequence derives from a young man in good health. The rearrangement joins TRBV15 to TRBJ2-1; the match to TRBD2 covers 7 bases. The specimen was naive CD4+ T cells from blood. The CDR3 loop is CATSRDMREGQDEQFF. The CDR3 DNA sequence: TGTGCCACCAGCAGAGATATGAGGGAGGGCCAGGATGAGCAGTTCTTC.